This T cell receptor (beta chain) comes out of a study of cytomegalovirus exposure and HLA in healthy donors. Study-level information: Unique TCRs numbering some 77 million, obtained from HLA-typed donors, made up an early data release.

Germline V CDR1 and CDR2: LNHDA, SQIVND (reference sequence). The V end was cut by 1 base, the J end by 9 bases, with 6 bases between. The CDR3 covers 11 residues. The PCR employed 60 Vbeta primers together with 13 Jbeta primers. Libraries were prepared by immunoSEQ multiplex PCR; TCRdb keeps only in-frame clonotypes and omits some of them. Of hundreds of thousands of clones in the sample, around 76% were seen once. V and J are TRBV19 and TRBJ1-2; no definite D call. The TCR was taken from a man aged 18 to 30 in good health and CMV-seronegative. Material for sequencing was PBMCs. The DNA of the CDR3 is TGTGCCAGTAGTATAGTGGGCAGCTACACCTTC. Its protein is CASSIVGSYTF.